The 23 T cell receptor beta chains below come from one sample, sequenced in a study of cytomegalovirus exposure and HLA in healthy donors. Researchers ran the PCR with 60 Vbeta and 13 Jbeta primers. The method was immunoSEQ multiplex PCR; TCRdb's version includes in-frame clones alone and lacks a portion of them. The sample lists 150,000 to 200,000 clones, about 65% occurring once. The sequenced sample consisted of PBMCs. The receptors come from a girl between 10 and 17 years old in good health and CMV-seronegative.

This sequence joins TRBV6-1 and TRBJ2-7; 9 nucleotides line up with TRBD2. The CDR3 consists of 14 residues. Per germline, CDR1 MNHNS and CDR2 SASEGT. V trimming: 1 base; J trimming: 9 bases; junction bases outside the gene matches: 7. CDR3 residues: CASSEGGGAKRQYF. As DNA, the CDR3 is TGTGCCAGCAGTGAAGGCGGGGGGGCCAAGAGGCAGTACTTC.

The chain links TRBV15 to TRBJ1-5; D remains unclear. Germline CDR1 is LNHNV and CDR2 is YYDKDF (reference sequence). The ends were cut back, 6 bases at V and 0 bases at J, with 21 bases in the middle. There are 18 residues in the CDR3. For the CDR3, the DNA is TGTGCCACCAGTGAAGATAGAGGGATAGGAGATAGCAATCAGCCCCAGCATTTT. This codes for CATSEDRGIGDSNQPQHF.

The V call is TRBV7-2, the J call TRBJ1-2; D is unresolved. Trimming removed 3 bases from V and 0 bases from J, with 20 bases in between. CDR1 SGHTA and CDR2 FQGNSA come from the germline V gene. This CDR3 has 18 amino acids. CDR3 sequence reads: CASSLGRRWTLANYGYTF. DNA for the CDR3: TGTGCCAGCAGCTTGGGGAGGCGGTGGACCCTAGCTAACTATGGCTACACCTTC.

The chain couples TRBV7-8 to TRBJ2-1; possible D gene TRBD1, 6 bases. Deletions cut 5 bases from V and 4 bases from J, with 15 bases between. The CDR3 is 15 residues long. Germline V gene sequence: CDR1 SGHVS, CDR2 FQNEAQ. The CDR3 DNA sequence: TGTGCCAGCAGCCCCTCGGGACAAGCATACAATGAGCAGTTCTTC. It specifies CASSPSGQAYNEQFF.

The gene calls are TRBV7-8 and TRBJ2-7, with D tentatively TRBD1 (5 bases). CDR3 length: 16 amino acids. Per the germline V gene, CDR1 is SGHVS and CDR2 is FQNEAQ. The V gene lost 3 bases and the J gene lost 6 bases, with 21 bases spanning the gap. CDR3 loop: CASSLVGHVGRAEQYF. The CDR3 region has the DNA TGTGCCAGCAGCTTGGTGGGCCATGTCGGCAGGGCCGAGCAGTACTTC.

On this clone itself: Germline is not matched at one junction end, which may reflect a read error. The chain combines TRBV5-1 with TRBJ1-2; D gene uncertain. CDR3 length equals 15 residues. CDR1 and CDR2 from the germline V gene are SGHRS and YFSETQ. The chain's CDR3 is CASSLGAAGPDGYIF. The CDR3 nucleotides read TGCGCCAGCAGCTTGGGAGCGGCAGGCCCGGATGGCTACATCTTC. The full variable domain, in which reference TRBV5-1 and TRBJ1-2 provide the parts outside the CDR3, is KAGVTQTPRYLIKTRGQQVTLSCSPISGHRSVSWYQQTPGQGLQFLFEYFSETQRNKGNFPGRFSGRQFSNSRSEMNVSTLELGDSALYLCASSLGAAGPDGYIFGSGTRLTVV.

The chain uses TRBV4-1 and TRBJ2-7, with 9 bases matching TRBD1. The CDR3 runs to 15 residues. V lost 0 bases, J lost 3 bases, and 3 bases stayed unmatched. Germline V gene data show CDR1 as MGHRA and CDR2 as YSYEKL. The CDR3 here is CASSQETGGFYEQYF. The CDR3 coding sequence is TGCGCCAGCAGCCAAGAAACAGGGGGCTTCTACGAGCAGTACTTC.

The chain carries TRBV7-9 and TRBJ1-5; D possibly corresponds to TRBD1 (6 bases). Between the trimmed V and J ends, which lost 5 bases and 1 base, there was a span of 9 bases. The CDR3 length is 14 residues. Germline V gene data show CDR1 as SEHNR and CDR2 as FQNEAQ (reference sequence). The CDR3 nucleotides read TGTGCCAGCAGCGCAGGGACAAGCAATCAGCCCCAGCATTTT. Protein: CASSAGTSNQPQHF.

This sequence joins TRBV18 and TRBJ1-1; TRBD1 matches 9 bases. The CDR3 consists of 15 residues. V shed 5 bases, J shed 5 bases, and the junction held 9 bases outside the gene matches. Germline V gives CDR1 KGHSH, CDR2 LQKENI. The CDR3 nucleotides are TGTGCCAGCTCAAATCTAAGGGACAGGGATACTGAAGCTTTCTTT. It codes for CASSNLRDRDTEAFF.

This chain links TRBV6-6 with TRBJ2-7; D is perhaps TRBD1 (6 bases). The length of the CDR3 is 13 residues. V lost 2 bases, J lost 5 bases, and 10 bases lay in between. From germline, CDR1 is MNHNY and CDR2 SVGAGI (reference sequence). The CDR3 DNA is TGTGCCAGCAGTTACCCAAACAGGGACGAGCAGTACTTC. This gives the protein CASSYPNRDEQYF.

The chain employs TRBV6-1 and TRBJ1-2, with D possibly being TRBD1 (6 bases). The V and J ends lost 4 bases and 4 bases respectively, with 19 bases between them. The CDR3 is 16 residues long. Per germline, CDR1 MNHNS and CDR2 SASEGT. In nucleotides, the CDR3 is TGTGCCAGCAGTGCCCCGGGGGGGGGCGGCGGCTATGGCTACACCTTC. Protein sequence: CASSAPGGGGGYGYTF.

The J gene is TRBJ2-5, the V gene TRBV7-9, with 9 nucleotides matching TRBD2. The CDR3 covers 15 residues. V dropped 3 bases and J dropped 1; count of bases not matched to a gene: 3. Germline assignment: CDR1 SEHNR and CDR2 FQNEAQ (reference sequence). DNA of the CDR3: TGTGCCAGCAGCTTCCTGACTAGCGGCCAAGAGACCCAGTACTTC. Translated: CASSFLTSGQETQYF.

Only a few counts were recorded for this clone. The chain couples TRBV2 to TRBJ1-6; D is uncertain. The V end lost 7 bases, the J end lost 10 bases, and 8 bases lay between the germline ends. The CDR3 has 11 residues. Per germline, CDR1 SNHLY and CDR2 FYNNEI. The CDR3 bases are TGTGCCAGCATGCGTTCCTCACCCCTCCACTTT. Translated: CASMRSSPLHF.

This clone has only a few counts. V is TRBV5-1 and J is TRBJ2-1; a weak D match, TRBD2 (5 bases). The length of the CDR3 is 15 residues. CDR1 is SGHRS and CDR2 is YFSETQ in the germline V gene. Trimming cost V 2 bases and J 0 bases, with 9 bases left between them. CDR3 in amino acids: CASSFGGPSYNEQFF. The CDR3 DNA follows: TGCGCCAGCAGCTTCGGCGGGCCCTCCTACAATGAGCAGTTCTTC.

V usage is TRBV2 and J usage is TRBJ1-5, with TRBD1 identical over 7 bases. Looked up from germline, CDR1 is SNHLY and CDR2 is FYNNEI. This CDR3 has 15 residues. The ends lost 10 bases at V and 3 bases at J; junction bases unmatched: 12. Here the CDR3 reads CATTPGTANNQPQHF. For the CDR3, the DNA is TGTGCCACCACTCCCGGGACAGCAAACAATCAGCCCCAGCATTTT.

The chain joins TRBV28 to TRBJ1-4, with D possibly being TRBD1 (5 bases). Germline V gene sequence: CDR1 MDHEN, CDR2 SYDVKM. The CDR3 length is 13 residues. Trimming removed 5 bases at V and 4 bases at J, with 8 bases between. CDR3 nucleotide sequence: TGTGCCAGCAGTCCAGGGTTTAATGAAAAACTGTTTTTT. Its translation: CASSPGFNEKLFF.

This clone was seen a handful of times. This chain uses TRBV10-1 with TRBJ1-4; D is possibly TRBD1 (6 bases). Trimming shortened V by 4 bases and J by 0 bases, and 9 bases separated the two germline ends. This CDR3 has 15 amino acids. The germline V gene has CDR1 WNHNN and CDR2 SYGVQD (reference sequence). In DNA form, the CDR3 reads TGCGCCAGCAGTGCGGGGACATCAACTAATGAAAAACTGTTTTTT. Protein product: CASSAGTSTNEKLFF.

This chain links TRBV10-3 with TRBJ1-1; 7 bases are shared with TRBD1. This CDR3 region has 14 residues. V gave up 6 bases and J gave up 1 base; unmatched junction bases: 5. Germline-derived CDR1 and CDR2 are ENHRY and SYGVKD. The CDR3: CAISTGAGNTEAFF. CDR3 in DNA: TGTGCCATCAGCACAGGGGCCGGGAACACTGAAGCTTTCTTT.

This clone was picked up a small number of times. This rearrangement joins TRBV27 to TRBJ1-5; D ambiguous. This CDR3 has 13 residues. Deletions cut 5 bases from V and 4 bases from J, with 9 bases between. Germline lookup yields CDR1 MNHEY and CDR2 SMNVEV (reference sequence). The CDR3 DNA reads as TGTGCCAGCAGTCTCCTTGCGAATCAGCCCCAGCATTTT. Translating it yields CASSLLANQPQHF.

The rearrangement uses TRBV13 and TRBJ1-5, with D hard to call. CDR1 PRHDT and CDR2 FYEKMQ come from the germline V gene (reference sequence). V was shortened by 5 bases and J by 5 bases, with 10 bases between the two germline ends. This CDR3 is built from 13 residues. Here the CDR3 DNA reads TGTGCCAGCAGCCCTGCCGGGGATCAGCCCCAGCATTTT. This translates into CASSPAGDQPQHF. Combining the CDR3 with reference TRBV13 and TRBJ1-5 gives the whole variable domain AAGVIQSPRHLIKEKRETATLKCYPIPRHDTVYWYQQGPGQDPQFLISFYEKMQSDKGSIPDRFSAQQFSDYHSELNMSSLELGDSALYFCASSPAGDQPQHFGDGTRLSIL.

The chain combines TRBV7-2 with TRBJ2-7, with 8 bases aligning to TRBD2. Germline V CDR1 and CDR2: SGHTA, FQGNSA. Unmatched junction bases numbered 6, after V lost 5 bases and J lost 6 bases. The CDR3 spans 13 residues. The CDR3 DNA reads TGTGCCAGCAGCCTCGCCGGGGGGGGCGAGCAGTACTTC. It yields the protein CASSLAGGGEQYF. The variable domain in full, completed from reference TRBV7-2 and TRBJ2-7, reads GAGVSQSPSNKVTEKGKDVELRCDPISGHTALYWYRQSLGQGLEFLIYFQGNSAPDKSGLPSDRFSAERTGGSVSTLTIQRTQQEDSAVYLCASSLAGGGEQYFGPGTRLTVT.

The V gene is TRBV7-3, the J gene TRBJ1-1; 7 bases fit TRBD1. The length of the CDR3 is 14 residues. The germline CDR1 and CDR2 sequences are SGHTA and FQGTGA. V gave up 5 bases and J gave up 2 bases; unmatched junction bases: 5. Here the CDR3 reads CASSPGTANTEAFF. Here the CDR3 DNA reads TGTGCCAGCAGCCCCGGGACAGCTAACACTGAAGCTTTCTTT.

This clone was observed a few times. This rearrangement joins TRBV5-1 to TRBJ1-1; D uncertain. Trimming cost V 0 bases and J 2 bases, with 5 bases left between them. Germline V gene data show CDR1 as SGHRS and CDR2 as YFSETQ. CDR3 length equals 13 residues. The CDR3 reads CASSLDSNTEAFF. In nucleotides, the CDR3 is TGCGCCAGCAGCTTGGACAGTAACACTGAAGCTTTCTTT.